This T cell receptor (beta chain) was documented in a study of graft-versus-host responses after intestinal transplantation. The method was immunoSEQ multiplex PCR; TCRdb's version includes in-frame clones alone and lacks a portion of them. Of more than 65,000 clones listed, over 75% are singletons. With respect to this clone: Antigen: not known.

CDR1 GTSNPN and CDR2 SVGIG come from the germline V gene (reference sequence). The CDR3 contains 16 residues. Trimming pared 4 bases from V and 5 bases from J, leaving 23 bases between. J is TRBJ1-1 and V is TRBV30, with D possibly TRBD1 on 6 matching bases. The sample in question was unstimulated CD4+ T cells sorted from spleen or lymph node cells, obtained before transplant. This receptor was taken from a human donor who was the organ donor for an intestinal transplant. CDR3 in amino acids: CAWISLRGLTRTEAFF. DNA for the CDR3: TGTGCCTGGATATCTCTCAGGGGTTTGACGCGGACTGAAGCTTTCTTT.